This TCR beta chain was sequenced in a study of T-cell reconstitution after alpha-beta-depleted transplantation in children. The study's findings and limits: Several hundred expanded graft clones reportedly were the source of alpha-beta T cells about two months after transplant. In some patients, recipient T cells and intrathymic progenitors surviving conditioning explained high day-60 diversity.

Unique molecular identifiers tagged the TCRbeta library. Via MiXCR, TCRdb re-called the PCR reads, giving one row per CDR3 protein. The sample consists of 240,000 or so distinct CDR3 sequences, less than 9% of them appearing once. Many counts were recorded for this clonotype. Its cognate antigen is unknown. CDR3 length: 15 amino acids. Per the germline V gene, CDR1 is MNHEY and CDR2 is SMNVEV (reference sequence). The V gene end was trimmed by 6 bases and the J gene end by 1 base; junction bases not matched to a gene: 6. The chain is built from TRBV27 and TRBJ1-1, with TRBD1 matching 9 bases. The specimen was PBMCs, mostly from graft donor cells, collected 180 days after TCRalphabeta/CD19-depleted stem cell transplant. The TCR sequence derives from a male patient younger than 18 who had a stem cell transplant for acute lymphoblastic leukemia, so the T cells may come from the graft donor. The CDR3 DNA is TGTGCCAGCAGACAACCGGGACAGGGGAACACTGAAGCTTTCTTT. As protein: CASRQPGQGNTEAFF.